These 27 T cell receptor beta chains originate from one sample sequenced in a study of vaccination effects on CD4 cells after COVID-19. TCRdb's table, derived via immunoSEQ multiplex PCR, lists solely in-frame clones and lacks some. The sample shows about 38,000 clones, 82% of them seen only once. Antigen specificity for these receptors is unknown. After less than twelve days in culture, the CD4+ T cells were isolated. The specimen comprised CD4+ T cells from PBMCs cultured without peptide, sampled before COVID-19 vaccination. The source of these receptors is a human donor who received a COVID-19 vaccine.

This chain joins TRBV5-4 and TRBJ2-3, with TRBD1 matching over 7 bases. Germline lookup yields CDR1 SGHNT and CDR2 YYREEE (reference sequence). The CDR3 runs 16 residues. The V gene end was trimmed by 0 bases and the J gene end by 0 bases; junction bases not matched to a gene: 4. The CDR3 region has the DNA TGTGCCAGCAGCTTGGTCAGGGACAGAAGCACAGATACGCAGTATTTT. The encoded protein is CASSLVRDRSTDTQYF.

This clone came up once. The rearrangement links TRBV6-6 to TRBJ1-5; D is undetermined. The V gene's germline CDR1 is MNHNY and CDR2 SVGAGI (reference sequence). Trimming cost V 8 bases and J 2 bases, with 13 bases left between them. This CDR3 has 14 residues. The CDR3 DNA sequence: TGTGCCAGCCGCCCCAGGAGGGGCAATCAGCCCCAGCATTTT. It yields the protein CASRPRRGNQPQHF.

The V gene is TRBV19, the J gene TRBJ2-3; tentative D call: TRBD2 (5 bases). The V gene's germline CDR1 is LNHDA and CDR2 SQIVND (reference sequence). The V gene lost 10 bases and the J gene lost 5 bases, with 16 bases spanning the gap. The length of the CDR3 is 13 residues. CDR3 region: CATRTVGGDTQYF. The CDR3 coding sequence is TGTGCCACCCGAACCGTTGGAGGAGATACGCAGTATTTT.

In DNA form, the CDR3 reads TGCGCCAGCAGTGGACTAGCGGTGATGAACACCGGGGAGCTGTTTTTT. This sequence encodes CASSGLAVMNTGELFF. V and J are TRBV10-2 and TRBJ2-2; 9 nucleotides match TRBD2. The CDR3 loop spans 16 amino acids. The germline CDR1 and CDR2 sequences are WSHSY and SAAADI. The junction had 4 bases not matched to a gene; V was cut back by 4 bases and J by 1 base.

CDR3 sequence reads: CSAYRDRANEQFF. The DNA for the CDR3 is TGCAGCGCATACCGGGACAGGGCCAATGAGCAGTTCTTC. V and J are TRBV29-1 and TRBJ2-1; 9 bases are shared with TRBD1. V gave up 7 bases and J gave up 6 bases; unmatched junction bases: 7. CDR3 length: 13 residues. CDR1 and CDR2 from the germline V gene are SQVTM and ANQGSEA.

This chain connects TRBV29-1 to TRBJ1-1; 8 bases agree with TRBD1. This CDR3 comprises 10 residues. Trimming at V came to 7 bases and at J to 10 bases, leaving 5 bases not matched to a gene. Germline values: CDR1 SQVTM, CDR2 ANQGSEA. The CDR3 region is CSGQGAGAFF. CDR3 coding DNA: TGCAGCGGGCAGGGGGCTGGAGCTTTCTTT.

This rearrangement joins TRBV6-2 or TRBV6-3 to TRBJ1-1; 10 nucleotides line up with TRBD1. The V gene end was trimmed by 5 bases and the J gene end by 6 bases; junction bases not matched to a gene: 12. CDR1 is MNHEY, CDR2 SVGEGT, per germline. This CDR3 region has 16 residues. The CDR3 coding sequence is TGTGCCAGCAGTGACAGGGGGCAAGGTCGGAGCCCTGAAGCTTTCTTT. It codes for CASSDRGQGRSPEAFF.

This clone has a single count. The rearrangement uses TRBV5-5 and TRBJ1-1; D perhaps matches TRBD1 (5 bases). This CDR3 has 15 amino acids. CDR1 and CDR2 (germline): SGHKS, YYEKEE (reference sequence). Trimming took off 4 bases at V and 4 bases at J, with 17 bases between the two ends. In DNA, the CDR3 is TGTGCCAGCAGCCCGCAAGGGGCGACGAGCACTGAAGCTTTCTTT. Its translation is CASSPQGATSTEAFF.

The J gene is TRBJ2-3, the V gene TRBV19; 9 positions match TRBD2. The CDR3 covers 16 residues. With V trimmed by 5 bases and J by 1 base, 7 bases remained unmatched. CDR1 and CDR2 (germline): LNHDA, SQIVND (reference sequence). The CDR3 region is CASSPERGAGTDTQYF. As DNA, the CDR3 is TGTGCCAGTAGTCCCGAGCGGGGGGCTGGCACAGATACGCAGTATTTT. Full variable domain (missing parts from reference TRBV19 and TRBJ2-3): DGGITQSPKYLFRKEGQNVTLSCEQNLNHDAMYWYRQDPGQGLRLIYYSQIVNDFQKGDIAEGYSVSREKKESFPLTVTSAQKNPTAFYLCASSPERGAGTDTQYFGPGTRLTVL.

This chain connects TRBV6-1 to TRBJ2-5; D remains ambiguous. The germline V gene has CDR1 MNHNS and CDR2 SASEGT. The V and J ends lost 0 bases and 5 bases respectively, with 13 bases between them. CDR3 length: 15 residues. The CDR3 protein is CASSEALVYGETQYF. The CDR3 coding sequence is TGTGCCAGCAGTGAAGCGCTCGTCTATGGGGAGACCCAGTACTTC.

The chain combines TRBV15 with TRBJ2-2; D is ambiguous. CDR3 size: 17 residues. V was trimmed by 5 bases and J by 1 base, leaving 17 bases between them. CDR1 is LNHNV, CDR2 YYDKDF, per germline (reference sequence). The CDR3 bases are TGTGCCACCAGCTTTATATACACGGTGTGGAACACCGGGGAGCTGTTTTTT. It translates to CATSFIYTVWNTGELFF.

Notes on this clone: A read error may produce the germline difference seen at one junction end. The chain joins TRBV7-8 to TRBJ2-2, with 9 positions matching TRBD1. The CDR3 spans 15 residues. CDR1 is SGHVS and CDR2 is FQNEAQ in the germline V gene. In DNA, the CDR3 is TGTGCCGGCAGCACTACGGACAGGGGACGAAGGGAGCTGTTTTTT. This translates into CAGSTTDRGRRELFF.

This chain joins TRBV4-1 and TRBJ1-3, with D hard to call. Germline V lookup: CDR1 MGHRA, CDR2 YSYEKL. The germline V and J ends were trimmed by 6 bases and 4 bases, with 16 bases remaining between them. There are 15 residues in the CDR3. The CDR3 nucleotides read TGCGCCAGCAGTCTCCTTGTCGGGTTCGGAAACACCATATATTTT. The encoded protein is CASSLLVGFGNTIYF.

The chain recombines TRBV7-2 with TRBJ2-1, with TRBD2 as a possible D gene (6 bases). CDR1 SGHTA and CDR2 FQGNSA come from the germline V gene. The CDR3 contains 15 residues. Trimming removed 1 base from V and 2 bases from J, with 9 bases in between. The CDR3 loop is CASSLERAPYNEQFF. CDR3 nucleotide sequence: TGTGCCAGCAGCTTAGAGCGGGCCCCCTACAATGAGCAGTTCTTC.

J is TRBJ2-5 and V is TRBV28, with TRBD2 matching over 11 bases. The CDR3 contains 14 residues. With V trimmed by 6 bases and J by 2 bases, 2 bases remained unmatched. Germline CDR1 and CDR2: MDHEN and SYDVKM. This chain's CDR3 is CASRIAGGQETQYF. The CDR3 DNA reads TGTGCCAGCAGGATAGCGGGGGGGCAAGAGACCCAGTACTTC.

The chain carries TRBV2 and TRBJ1-2, with D unclear. The CDR3 totals 11 residues. Trimming left V 8 bases short and J 7 bases short, with 11 bases between. Germline loops: CDR1 SNHLY, CDR2 FYNNEI. In nucleotides, the CDR3 is TGTGCCAGCCAATTCTATGGTGGCTACACCTTC. Its protein product is CASQFYGGYTF.

The rearrangement joins TRBV6-5 to TRBJ1-2; no firm D call. Trimming left V 2 bases short and J 6 bases short, with 13 bases between. CDR3 length: 14 residues. Germline V gives CDR1 MNHEY, CDR2 SVGAGI. The CDR3 reads CASSYSTERNGYTF. The CDR3 DNA reads as TGTGCCAGCAGTTACAGTACAGAGAGGAATGGCTACACCTTC.

The rearrangement joins TRBV4-3 to TRBJ2-6; no definite D call. Germline loops: CDR1 LGHNA, CDR2 YSLEER. Trimming took off 3 bases at V and 1 base at J, with 16 bases between the two ends. The CDR3 extends over 18 amino acids. CDR3 DNA sequence: TGCGCCAGCAGCCAGGCTGATTTTCGGTCTTCTGGGGCCAACGTCCTGACTTTC. Protein product: CASSQADFRSSGANVLTF.

The chain is built from TRBV30 and TRBJ2-5, with D perhaps being TRBD1 or TRBD2 (5 bases each). Germline CDR1 reads GTSNPN; CDR2 reads SVGIG (reference sequence). CDR3 size: 14 residues. Trimming left V 5 bases short and J 4 bases short, with 17 bases between. The CDR3, as DNA: TGTGCCTGGGGATCGGGGCTAACCACAGAGACCCAGTACTTC. Translating it yields CAWGSGLTTETQYF. The full variable domain, completed using reference TRBV30 and TRBJ2-5, is SQTIHQWPATLVQPVGSPLSLECTVEGTSNPNLYWYRQAAGRGLQLLFYSVGIGQISSEVPQNLSASRPQDRQFILSSKKLLLSDSGFYLCAWGSGLTTETQYFGPGTRLLVL.

CDR3 sequence: CASSERPGGYEQYV. DNA of the CDR3: TGTGCCAGCAGTGAACGCCCAGGGGGCTACGAGCAGTACGTC. This rearrangement joins TRBV6-1 to TRBJ2-7; 7 nucleotides agree with TRBD1. There are 14 residues in the CDR3. CDR1 is MNHNS, CDR2 SASEGT, per germline. Trimming at V came to 2 bases and at J to 3 bases, leaving 4 bases not matched to a gene.

The rearrangement links TRBV14 to TRBJ1-6; no firm D call. Germline-derived CDR1 and CDR2 are SGHDN and FVKESK. The CDR3 contains 9 residues. V lost 4 bases and J lost 12, with 1 base in between. CDR3 DNA: TGTGCCAGCAGCCGACCCCTCCACTTT. It is translated as CASSRPLHF.

The rearrangement uses TRBV7-2 and TRBJ2-3, with D uncertain. This CDR3 spans 12 amino acids. In germline, CDR1 is SGHTA, CDR2 FQGNSA. The V end lost 1 base, the J end lost 2 bases, and 1 base lay between the germline ends. The CDR3 is CASSLDTDTQYF. As DNA, the CDR3 is TGTGCCAGCAGCTTAGACACAGATACGCAGTATTTT.

This chain joins TRBV9 and TRBJ1-2; 8 bases agree with TRBD1. The CDR3 consists of 15 residues. The junction had 12 bases not matched to a gene; V was cut back by 4 bases and J by 7 bases. The germline CDR1 and CDR2 sequences are SGDLS and YYNGEE. Written as DNA, the CDR3 is TGTGCCAGCAGCCTCATGACAGGGGTTTGGAGTGGCTACACCTTC. Its translation is CASSLMTGVWSGYTF. The full variable domain, its missing parts supplied by reference TRBV9 and TRBJ1-2, is DSGVTQTPKHLITATGQRVTLRCSPRSGDLSVYWYQQSLDQGLQFLIQYYNGEERAKGNILERFSAQQFPDLHSELNLSSLELGDSALYFCASSLMTGVWSGYTFGSGTRLTVV.

The gene calls are TRBV5-1 and TRBJ2-5, with 9 nucleotides matching TRBD2. This CDR3 spans 16 amino acids. Trimming took 1 base from V and 5 from J; bases not matched to a gene: 9. Germline loops: CDR1 SGHRS, CDR2 YFSETQ. CDR3: CASSLLRTSARETQYF. The DNA for the CDR3 is TGCGCCAGCAGCTTGTTAAGGACTAGCGCACGGGAGACCCAGTACTTC. Supplemented by reference TRBV5-1 and TRBJ2-5, the full variable domain reads KAGVTQTPRYLIKTRGQQVTLSCSPISGHRSVSWYQQTPGQGLQFLFEYFSETQRNKGNFPGRFSGRQFSNSRSEMNVSTLELGDSALYLCASSLLRTSARETQYFGPGTRLLVL.

In this sample, this clone turned up a few times. V usage is TRBV19 and J usage is TRBJ1-2, with D uncertain. CDR1 and CDR2 (germline): LNHDA, SQIVND (reference sequence). V gave up 3 bases and J gave up 6 bases, with 11 bases separating them. The CDR3 extends over 13 amino acids. The CDR3 sequence: CASSMRTSDGYTF. The CDR3 nucleotides read TGTGCCAGTAGTATGAGGACTAGTGATGGCTACACCTTC.

The chain employs TRBV7-6 and TRBJ1-3, with D unclear. Trimming stripped 3 bases from V and 2 bases from J, with 11 bases between. The germline V gene has CDR1 SGHVS and CDR2 FNYEAQ. This CDR3 contains 15 residues. The CDR3 here is CASSLMSGPGNTIYF. CDR3 sequence (DNA): TGTGCCAGCAGCTTGATGTCTGGCCCTGGAAACACCATATATTTT. The entire variable domain, with the rest obtained from reference TRBV7-6 and TRBJ1-3, is as follows: GAGVSQSPRYKVTKRGQDVALRCDPISGHVSLYWYRQALGQGPEFLTYFNYEAQQDKSGLPNDRFSAERPEGSISTLTIQRTEQRDSAMYRCASSLMSGPGNTIYFGEGSWLTVV.

The V call is TRBV7-8, the J call TRBJ2-1, with 8 bases identical to TRBD1. With 0 bases clipped from V and 7 bases from J, the junction kept 5 bases outside the gene matches. The CDR3 loop spans 15 amino acids. Per the germline V gene, CDR1 is SGHVS and CDR2 is FQNEAQ. The CDR3 loop reads CASSLAQGAWNEQFF. CDR3 DNA sequence: TGTGCCAGCAGCTTAGCTCAGGGGGCTTGGAATGAGCAGTTCTTC.